A single sample gave rise to the 9 T cell receptor beta chains below, sequenced in a study of Graves' ophthalmopathy and Graves' hyperthyroidism. Amplified material comprised TCR beta CDR3 regions derived from RNA transcripts. The authors performed first-round RT-PCR with HTBI primers and then a second-round multiplex PCR. TCRdb reanalysed the multiplex PCR reads using MiXCR and keeps one entry per CDR3 protein. This table holds about 740,000 distinct CDR3 sequences, around 40% found once. Source material: peripheral blood. Receptors originate from an adult man with Graves' ophthalmopathy.

The chain couples TRBV25-1 to TRBJ1-2, with 9 bases lining up with TRBD1. The CDR3 is 14 amino acids. The germline V gene encodes CDR1 MGHDK and CDR2 SYGVNS. J lost 8 bases, V lost 6 bases, and 10 bases had no gene match. The CDR3 sequence: CASSQPDRGGGYTF. The CDR3 bases are TGTGCCAGCAGCCAACCTGACAGGGGGGGAGGCTACACCTTC.

The chain has TRBV15 and TRBJ1-1; 10 positions agree with TRBD1. CDR1 and CDR2 (germline): LNHNV, YYDKDF (reference sequence). With V trimmed by 0 bases and J by 2 bases, 9 bases remained unmatched. CDR3 length: 18 residues. CDR3 amino acids: CATSRDRGTGALNTEAFF. The DNA for the CDR3 is TGTGCCACCAGCAGAGATCGGGGGACAGGGGCCCTTAACACTGAAGCTTTCTTT.

This chain connects TRBV20-1 to TRBJ2-5; 13 nucleotides align to TRBD2. J was trimmed by 5 bases and V by 2 bases; bases with no gene match: 8. The CDR3 spans 16 residues. The germline gives CDR1 DFQATT, CDR2 SNEGSKA (reference sequence). CDR3 DNA sequence: TGCAGTGCTAGAAACCCGAGGACTAGCGGGGGTGAGACCCAGTACTTC. Encoded protein: CSARNPRTSGGETQYF.

This clonotype was seen more than once but under ten times. The J gene is TRBJ2-7, the V gene TRBV20-1; D ambiguous. Germline assignment: CDR1 DFQATT and CDR2 SNEGSKA (reference sequence). The CDR3 spans 13 residues. The ends were cut back, 1 base at V and 0 bases at J, with 7 bases in the middle. CDR3 sequence reads: CSARVPRSYEQYF. The CDR3 coding sequence is TGCAGTGCTAGAGTCCCGCGCTCCTACGAGCAGTACTTC.

The genes are TRBV20-1 and TRBJ1-4, with TRBD1 as a possible D gene (6 bases). The CDR3 has 14 amino acids. Per the germline V gene, CDR1 is DFQATT and CDR2 is SNEGSKA (reference sequence). The ends were cut back, 0 bases at V and 8 bases at J, with 13 bases in the middle. The CDR3 sequence: CSARDPGAGEKLFF. The CDR3 DNA is TGCAGTGCTAGAGATCCGGGGGCAGGGGAAAAACTGTTTTTT.

This clonotype has at least ten counts. CDR3 nucleotides: TGTGCCAGCAGTGACCCAACGGCAGGAGGTACCTACGAGCAGTACTTC. Translating gives CASSDPTAGGTYEQYF. The chain recombines TRBV25-1 with TRBJ2-7; D might be TRBD2 (5 bases). The V gene lost 3 bases and the J gene lost 2 bases, with 17 bases spanning the gap. The CDR3 runs 16 residues. In germline, CDR1 is MGHDK, CDR2 SYGVNS.

This clonotype was found a few times. CDR3 DNA: TGTGCCAGCAGCTTAGCTTCGCCCACTGGGGCTAACTATGGCTACACCTTC. This translates into CASSLASPTGANYGYTF. V and J are TRBV7-9 and TRBJ1-2, with D unresolved. The CDR3 is 17 amino acids. V was clipped by 0 bases and J by 0 bases, with 14 bases between them. CDR1 is SEHNR and CDR2 is FQNEAQ in the germline V gene (reference sequence).

The CDR3 coding sequence is TGTGCCAGCAGCCCGACAGGGGTAGGGCAGCCCCAGCATTTT. Its protein is CASSPTGVGQPQHF. The genes are TRBV7-9 and TRBJ1-5, with 8 positions matching TRBD1. Trimming took 5 bases from V and 7 from J; bases not matched to a gene: 7. Germline values: CDR1 SEHNR, CDR2 FQNEAQ (reference sequence). CDR3 length: 14 amino acids.

This clonotype was detected only a few times. The chain combines TRBV4-1 with TRBJ2-7, with 7 bases that match TRBD2. CDR3 length: 18 residues. CDR1 and CDR2 (germline): MGHRA, YSYEKL. The J segment lost 0 bases and the V segment lost 0 bases, leaving 11 bases of the junction unmatched. CDR3 protein: CASSQDRGLAERSYEQYF. The CDR3 nucleotides read TGCGCCAGCAGCCAAGATCGCGGGCTAGCGGAACGCTCCTACGAGCAGTACTTC.